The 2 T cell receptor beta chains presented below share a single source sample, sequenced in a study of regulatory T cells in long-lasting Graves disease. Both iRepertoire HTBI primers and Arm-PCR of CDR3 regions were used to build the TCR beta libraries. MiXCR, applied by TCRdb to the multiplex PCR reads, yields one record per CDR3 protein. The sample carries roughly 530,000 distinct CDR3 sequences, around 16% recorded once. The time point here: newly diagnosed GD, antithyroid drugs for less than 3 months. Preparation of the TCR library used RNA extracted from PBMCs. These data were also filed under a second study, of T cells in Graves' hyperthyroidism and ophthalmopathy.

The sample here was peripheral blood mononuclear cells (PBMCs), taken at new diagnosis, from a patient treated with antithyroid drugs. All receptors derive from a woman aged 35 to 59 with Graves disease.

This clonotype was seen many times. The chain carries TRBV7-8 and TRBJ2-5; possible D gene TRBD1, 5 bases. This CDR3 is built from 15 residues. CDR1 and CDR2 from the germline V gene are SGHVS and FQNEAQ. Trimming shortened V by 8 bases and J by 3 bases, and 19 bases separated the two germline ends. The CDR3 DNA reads TGTGCCAGCGGTCAATTAAAGGGGCTGGAAGAGACCCAGTACTTC. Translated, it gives CASGQLKGLEETQYF. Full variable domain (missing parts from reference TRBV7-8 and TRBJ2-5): GAGVSQSPRYKVAKRGQDVALRCDPISGHVSLFWYQQALGQGPEFLTYFQNEAQLDKSGLPSDRFFAERPEGSVSTLKIQRTQQEDSAVYLCASGQLKGLEETQYFGPGTRLLVL.

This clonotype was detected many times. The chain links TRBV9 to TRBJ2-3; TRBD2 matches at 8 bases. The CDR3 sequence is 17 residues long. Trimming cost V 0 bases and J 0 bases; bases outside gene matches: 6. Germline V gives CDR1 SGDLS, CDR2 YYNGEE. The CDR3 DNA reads TGTGCCAGCAGCGTAGGTGCGGGGGGACCAAGCACAGATACGCAGTATTTT. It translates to CASSVGAGGPSTDTQYF.